Below, 9 T cell receptor beta chains from the same sample are listed, as sequenced in a study of T-cell memory formation after mild COVID-19. MiXCR was run by TCRdb on the 5' RACE reads, yielding one entry per CDR3 protein. The data show around 320,000 distinct CDR3 sequences, 13% to 15% seen once. The sample comprised PBMCs or a T cell subset sorted from them (not recorded which). These receptors came from a man between 18 and 35 years old who had mild COVID-19 (a few samples of this study predate the infection). Cell type and time point are not known.

This chain links TRBV20-1 with TRBJ2-3; TRBD2 matches 7 bases. Germline CDR1 DFQATT, CDR2 SNEGSKA (reference sequence). V trimming: 2 bases; J trimming: 3 bases; junction bases outside the gene matches: 2. This CDR3 has 13 residues. The CDR3: CSARSGGTDTQYF. DNA of the CDR3: TGCAGTGCTAGATCCGGGGGGACAGATACGCAGTATTTT.

This clonotype showed up many times. The CDR3 is CASRGQGGGELFF. Here the CDR3 DNA reads TGTGCCAGCAGGGGACAGGGAGGCGGGGAGCTGTTTTTT. The chain carries TRBV2 and TRBJ2-2; TRBD1 agrees at 9 bases. The CDR3 has 13 amino acids. CDR1 is SNHLY, CDR2 FYNNEI, per germline. J lost 7 bases, V lost 6 bases, and 3 bases had no gene match.

The V call is TRBV7-3, the J call TRBJ2-1; the match to TRBD2 covers 11 bases. Trimming at V came to 7 bases and at J to 3 bases, leaving 5 bases not matched to a gene. Germline V gives CDR1 SGHTA, CDR2 FQGTGA. The CDR3 covers 15 residues. The DNA of the CDR3 is TGTGCCAGCATCCGACTAGCGGGGTTCTACAATGAGCAGTTCTTC. It translates to CASIRLAGFYNEQFF.

Only a few counts were recorded for this clonotype. This rearrangement joins TRBV21-1 to TRBJ1-2; the table names TRBD1, a call not compared with the DNA. TRBV21-1 is given as a pseudogene. The CDR3 totals 14 residues. The DNA of the CDR3 is TGTGCGAAGGATGGGGGGGCGGATTACTATGGCTACACCTTC. Its translation is CAKDGGADYYGYTF.

Written as DNA, the CDR3 is TGTGCCTGGAGTTCCGGGTCTGGGAATGAGCAGTTCTTC. It codes for CAWSSGSGNEQFF. The V gene is TRBV30, the J gene TRBJ2-1, with D hard to call. The germline V gene encodes CDR1 GTSNPN and CDR2 SVGIG (reference sequence). Trimming stripped 2 bases from V and 7 bases from J, with 12 bases between. The CDR3 is made up of 13 amino acids. Combining the CDR3 with reference TRBV30 and TRBJ2-1 gives the whole variable domain SQTIHQWPATLVQPVGSPLSLECTVEGTSNPNLYWYRQAAGRGLQLLFYSVGIGQISSEVPQNLSASRPQDRQFILSSKKLLLSDSGFYLCAWSSGSGNEQFFGPGTRLTVL.

This chain links TRBV7-2 with TRBJ1-1; D call uncertain. The CDR3 is 13 residues long. Germline V gene sequence: CDR1 SGHTA, CDR2 FQGNSA. V was cut by 2 bases and J by 4 bases, with 8 bases left in between. CDR3 sequence reads: CASSLSGSTEAFF. The CDR3 nucleotides read TGTGCCAGCAGCTTATCTGGGAGCACTGAAGCTTTCTTT.

In its sample, this clonotype was seen a few times. The chain recombines TRBV29-1 with TRBJ2-7; the match to TRBD2 covers 7 bases. CDR3 size: 13 residues. The trim removed 3 bases at V and 0 bases at J, leaving 2 bases unmatched. The germline gives CDR1 SQVTM, CDR2 ANQGSEA. The CDR3 DNA follows: TGCAGCGTTGACGGGGGGAGCTCCTACGAGCAGTACTTC. Amino acid sequence: CSVDGGSSYEQYF.

Only a few counts were recorded for this clonotype. The V gene is TRBV6-1, the J gene TRBJ2-7, with TRBD1 as a possible D gene (6 bases). V shed 8 bases and J shed 2 bases, with 10 bases lying between them. This CDR3 comprises 12 residues. The germline gives CDR1 MNHNS, CDR2 SASEGT. Here the CDR3 reads CASGTRPYEQYF. In DNA, the CDR3 is TGTGCCAGCGGGACAAGGCCCTACGAGCAGTACTTC.

The chain has TRBV4-1 and TRBJ1-1; TRBD1 aligns across 8 bases. V trimming: 3 bases; J trimming: 5 bases; junction bases outside the gene matches: 8. The germline V gene encodes CDR1 MGHRA and CDR2 YSYEKL. The CDR3 is 15 residues long. The CDR3 DNA follows: TGCGCCAGCAGCCACCGCGACAGGGGATGGACTGAAGCTTTCTTT. This translates into CASSHRDRGWTEAFF.